This T cell receptor beta chain appears in the sequencing data of a study of shared clonotypes between healthy human individuals (dated by TCRdb to the early 2020s). In the study overall: A few men and a couple of women, aged 18 to 49 years, made up the cohort. For each donor, three plates each were used for CD4 naive and CD4 memory, two plates were used for CD8 naive, and one plate was used for CD8 memory. To estimate repertoire size and how much clonotypes are shared between individuals, the study performed deep sequencing of blood TCR repertoires from a few healthy adults. Libraries were prepared and TCR repertoires were sequenced by different laboratories using diverse techniques, in order to increase sequencing depth and limit assay-specific biases. Between about 0.8 and 9 billion PBMCs per donor were obtained by leukapheresis.

Using the deep immunoSEQ assay, TCR CDR3 regions were amplified from genomic DNA by multiplex PCR. Extracted genomic DNA from each cell subset was spread evenly across all wells of several immunoSEQ 96-well plates, with each plate serving as a replicate. For sorted subsets, roughly 200 ng genomic DNA, equal to 30,000 or so T cell genomes, was loaded into each replicate PCR. Purified libraries were measured with a Qubit 3.0 fluorometer, size-checked on a Bioanalyzer 2100, and measured again with the KAPA Library Quantification kit. Every immunoSEQ 96-well plate was sequenced on a separate single-read 150-cycle Illumina NextSeq 550 flow cell. The paper's data handling went like this. The immunoSEQ output contained only junctional sequences without quality scores, so filtering could not match that applied to full-length reads. Sequences were annotated with PyIR, a Python wrapper for IgBLAST v1.9, and V/J genes and CDR3 were assigned using IMGT germline references. Reads were filtered out if the reads had weak V/J assignments (E-value above 1e-6), no CDR3, stop codons, out-of-frame junctions, or ambiguous translated residues. V3J clonotypes were defined as sequences sharing an identical inferred V gene, J gene, and CDR3 amino acid sequence. Percentage overlap between repertoires was calculated by dividing the number of shared unique clonotypes by the size of the smaller repertoire. Richness of each repertoire was evaluated using RTK rarefaction, the Chao1 estimator, and Recon v2.1 estimates of unobserved clonotypes. For all TCRbeta clonotypes obtained by the gDNA method from a handful of donors, generation probabilities were computed with OLGA. Sourced from immuneACCESS, this table was stored by TCRdb with only in-frame sequences that have V and J called. A share of the clones is absent; for the studies checked, an unresolved V gene accounts for under half, and the remainder has no known explanation. The D gene and trimming were derived from the DNA, and the V and J assignments and clone size from that table. The sample table records 2 million to 2.5 million clones; approximately 95% of these occur just once. The top ten hold roughly 0.13% of the sample.

Healthy HIV-negative adults with no recently reported acute infections or vaccinations were included as donors. Every donor was a Caucasian adult living in Nashville, Tennessee, USA. CD4+ T cells were enriched by magnetic negative selection, after which naive cells were positively selected on CD45RA and the negative fraction was taken as the memory subset. After blood collection by leukapheresis, PBMCs were isolated using Ficoll-Histopaque density gradient centrifugation and then cryopreserved in the vapor phase of liquid nitrogen. Purity and quantity of every magnetically sorted T cell population were checked by analytical flow cytometry. Genomic DNA was isolated from each sorted fraction and quantified by UV absorbance on a Nanodrop 2000c. The full study reports these points: The small number of donors limited the genetic and exposure-history diversity represented. Sharing across a few donors was observed for roughly 5% of naive CD4, less than 4% of naive CD8, 2.3% of memory CD4, and over 0.3% of memory CD8 clonotypes. Incomplete sequencing was indicated by rarefaction of sorted-subset datasets, despite the large sequencing depth. Pairwise subsampling led to the expectation that sequencing depth would affect the degree of clonotype sharing among donors. Higher generation probabilities were observed for clonotypes shared by all four sorted-subset donors than for non-shared clonotypes. Naive subsets generally had larger estimated clonotype richness than memory subsets. Only blood was sampled, and tissue TCR repertoires likely differ from those in blood.

At the junction V is shortened by 3 bases and J by 3 bases, with 13 bases in between. Via the germline V gene, CDR1 is SGHTS and CDR2 YDEGEE. The CDR3 goes from the cysteine to the phenylalanine over 15 residues. The DNA shown is the 45-base CDR3, in frame from base 1. Concerning this clone itself: This receptor's antigen is unknown. No base qualities exist here, and no much larger clone lies one base off it.

The sequenced sample consisted of naive CD4+ T cells sorted from blood. The cell subset or site label for this specimen denotes: CD45RA+ positively selected. This TCR was recovered from a man between 18 and 29 years old in good health. The chain couples TRBV5-8 to TRBJ1-5; TRBD1 is a possible D gene, resting on 5 matching bases. The nucleotide sequence is given as TGTGCCAGCAGCTCTCCGGGACCGTTCAATCAGCCCCAGCATTTT. It is translated as CASSSPGPFNQPQHF.